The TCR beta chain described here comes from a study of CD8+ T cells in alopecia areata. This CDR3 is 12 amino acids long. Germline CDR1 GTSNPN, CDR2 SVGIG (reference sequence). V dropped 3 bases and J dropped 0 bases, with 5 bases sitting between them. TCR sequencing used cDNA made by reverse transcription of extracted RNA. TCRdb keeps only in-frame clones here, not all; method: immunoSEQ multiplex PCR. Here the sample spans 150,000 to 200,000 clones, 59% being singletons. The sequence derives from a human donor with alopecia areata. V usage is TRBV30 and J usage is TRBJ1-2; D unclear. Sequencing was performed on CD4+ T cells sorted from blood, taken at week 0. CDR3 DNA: TGTGCCTGGAGCAGAGCTAACTATGGCTACACCTTC. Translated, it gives CAWSRANYGYTF. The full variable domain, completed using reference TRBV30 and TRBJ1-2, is SQTIHQWPATLVQPVGSPLSLECTVEGTSNPNLYWYRQAAGRGLQLLFYSVGIGQISSEVPQNLSASRPQDRQFILSSKKLLLSDSGFYLCAWSRANYGYTFGSGTRLTVV.